The clone carrying this TCR beta chain was observed a few times. Cohort 3 donors counted as recovered after two negative PCRs, clearance, or resolved symptoms. These data originate in a study of blood T cell repertoires in COVID-19. Study details: PBMCs, B-cell-depleted T cells, or T cells were the source of the cDNA or gDNA that made up the material.

Sequenced by immunoSEQ multiplex PCR; TCRdb stores in-frame clones only, minus some. The sample has 150,000 or so clones, roughly 87% seen once; the top ten hold approximately 6.5%. The CDR3 has 16 residues. In germline, CDR1 is SGDLS, CDR2 YYNGEE. With V trimmed by 4 bases and J by 4 bases, 13 bases remained unmatched. Sequencing input: PBMCs or T cells enriched from blood (not recorded which). The receptor's source is a woman between 45 and 60 years old who had recovered from COVID-19. V usage is TRBV9 and J usage is TRBJ1-1; 7 bases fit TRBD1. CDR3 in amino acids: CASSSSRVQGRTEAFF. The CDR3 DNA reads TGTGCCAGCAGCTCGTCGAGGGTACAGGGGCGCACTGAAGCTTTCTTT.